This record concerns one T cell receptor beta chain sequence. Original methodology: It was from reference gene primer amplification that nucleated cell counts were estimated. Clones were sequenced by immunoSEQ multiplex PCR, and TCRdb holds only the in-frame ones, with some missing. V, J and clone size are those of that table, while D and trimming were read from the DNA. The sample holds a few hundred thousand clones, over 75% seen once. This record belongs to a study of blood T cell repertoires in COVID-19. Background on the study: T cells, B-cell-depleted T cells, or PBMCs supplied cDNA or gDNA.

Cohort assignment relied on participant-reported clinical history. The CDR3 extends over 14 amino acids. Germline V gene lookup returns CDR1 SNHLY and CDR2 FYNNEI. The junction had 4 bases not matched to a gene; V was cut back by 6 bases and J by 6 bases. The chain employs TRBV2 and TRBJ1-5; 11 bases are shared with TRBD1. What was sequenced was PBMCs or T cells enriched from blood (not recorded which). The TCR sequence derives from a woman aged 18-29 years who had been exposed to COVID-19. The CDR3 region is CASRRGTGGQPQHF. As DNA, the CDR3 is TGTGCCAGCAGGAGAGGGACAGGGGGTCAGCCCCAGCATTTT.